This TCR beta chain is drawn from a study of cytomegalovirus exposure and HLA in healthy donors. Of note for this clone: Its antigen is not known.

In germline, CDR1 is MNHEY, CDR2 SVGAGI. With 0 bases removed from V and 0 bases from J, the gap between germline ends came to 9 bases. The CDR3 consists of 16 residues. General study findings and limits: Within the data, a cluster of highly shared sequence variants was likely a sequencing artifact. Accurate HLA-A and HLA-B prediction from TCR beta sequences was reported for most subjects.

PCR involved 60 Vbeta and 13 Jbeta primers. Only in-frame clones appear in the TCRdb table, and some are missing; sequencing was by immunoSEQ multiplex PCR. Among 150,000 to 200,000 clones listed, about 84% were seen once. Sequencing was performed on PBMCs. The chain carries TRBV6-5 and TRBJ2-4, with D uncertain. The clonotype comes from a woman aged 25-40 years in good health and CMV-seropositive. In DNA form, the CDR3 reads TGTGCCAGCAGTTACTCATTAGCCGGAGCCAAAAACATTCAGTACTTC. Its protein product is CASSYSLAGAKNIQYF.